A selection of T cell receptor beta chains follows, all from one sample in a study of cytomegalovirus exposure and HLA in healthy donors. Sequencing used immunoSEQ multiplex PCR; TCRdb keeps in-frame clones, though not all of them. The table has roughly 120,000 clones, around 80% seen once. Material: PBMCs. The receptor set was obtained from a female donor in good health and CMV-seropositive. The conserved cysteine and the conserved F or W are not part of the CDR3 here. Fields, in order: V gene, J gene, CDR3 protein.

v_call: TRBV5-6; j_call: TRBJ1-5; cdr3_aa: ASSPSKGLGSNQPQH
v_call: TRBV15; j_call: TRBJ2-3; cdr3_aa: ATSTGVGDTQY
v_call: TRBV6-1; j_call: TRBJ1-2; cdr3_aa: ASSPPPDYGYT
v_call: TRBV9; j_call: TRBJ1-6; cdr3_aa: ASSVGGSPLH
v_call: TRBV6-5; j_call: TRBJ1-6; cdr3_aa: ASMSTGGLLSPLH
v_call: TRBV6-5; j_call: TRBJ1-5; cdr3_aa: ASRGGVGHNQPQH
v_call: TRBV6-5; j_call: TRBJ2-7; cdr3_aa: ASSGVPGAYEQY
v_call: TRBV11-1; j_call: TRBJ1-1; cdr3_aa: ASSLAAGDTEAF
v_call: TRBV5-1; j_call: TRBJ1-4; cdr3_aa: ASSLMGALNEKLF
v_call: TRBV6-1; j_call: TRBJ2-1; cdr3_aa: AGAQGALYNEQF
v_call: TRBV7-9; j_call: TRBJ1-1; cdr3_aa: ASSGPGQLNTEAF
v_call: TRBV7-2; j_call: TRBJ2-3; cdr3_aa: ASSLASGWESTDTQY
v_call: TRBV11-2; j_call: TRBJ1-6; cdr3_aa: ASALAARSSYNSPLH
v_call: TRBV4-2; j_call: TRBJ2-1; cdr3_aa: ASSQAVRGQDEQF
v_call: TRBV18; j_call: TRBJ1-4; cdr3_aa: ASSPGTTGEKLF
v_call: TRBV12-5; j_call: TRBJ2-7; cdr3_aa: ASGLGTVYEQY
v_call: TRBV30; j_call: TRBJ1-5; cdr3_aa: AWSAGSNQPQH
v_call: TRBV13; j_call: TRBJ2-1; cdr3_aa: ASRSSSGGQSLYNEQF
v_call: TRBV20-1; j_call: TRBJ1-2; cdr3_aa: SARSDYGYT
v_call: TRBV5-4; j_call: TRBJ1-1; cdr3_aa: ASSLTGGTEAF
v_call: TRBV4-1; j_call: TRBJ2-7; cdr3_aa: ASSQGAGIYEQY